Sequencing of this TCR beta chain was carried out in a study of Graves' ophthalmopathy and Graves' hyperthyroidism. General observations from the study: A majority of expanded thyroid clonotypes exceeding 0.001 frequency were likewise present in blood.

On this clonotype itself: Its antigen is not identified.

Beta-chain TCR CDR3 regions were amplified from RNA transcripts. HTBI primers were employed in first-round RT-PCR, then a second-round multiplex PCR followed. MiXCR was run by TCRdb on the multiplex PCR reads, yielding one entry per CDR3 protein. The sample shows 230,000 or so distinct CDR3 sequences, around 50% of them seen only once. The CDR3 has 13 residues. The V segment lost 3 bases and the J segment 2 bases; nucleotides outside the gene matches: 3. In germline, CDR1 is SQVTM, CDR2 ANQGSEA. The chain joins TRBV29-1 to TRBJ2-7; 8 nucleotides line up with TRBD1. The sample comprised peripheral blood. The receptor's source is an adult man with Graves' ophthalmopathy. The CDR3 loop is CSVETGVTYEQYF. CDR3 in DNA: TGCAGCGTTGAGACAGGGGTCACCTACGAGCAGTACTTC.